This entry lists 6 T cell receptor beta chains sequenced from one sample in a study of PD-1 blockade in mismatch repair-deficient tumors. The protocol was immunoSEQ multiplex PCR, while the TCRdb copy is restricted to in-frame clones and leaves out a portion. The sample shows 30,000 to 45,000 clones, 65% to 85% of them seen only once. The material was PBMCs, obtained about 40 weeks after starting pembrolizumab. Receptor source: an adult with mismatch repair-deficient cancer.

This chain uses TRBV7-8 with TRBJ2-5, with TRBD1 matching 10 bases. CDR3 length equals 13 residues. Germline CDR1 reads SGHVS; CDR2 reads FQNEAQ. V dropped 6 bases and J dropped 5; count of bases not matched to a gene: 3. This CDR3 reads CASSGQGDETQYF. In DNA, the CDR3 is TGTGCCAGCAGTGGACAGGGGGATGAGACCCAGTACTTC.

V usage is TRBV19 and J usage is TRBJ2-1; the match to TRBD1 covers 8 bases. The CDR3 spans 16 residues. With 3 bases clipped from V and 8 bases from J, the junction kept 12 bases outside the gene matches. Germline V gene data show CDR1 as LNHDA and CDR2 as SQIVND (reference sequence). The CDR3 loop is CASSIIPQGARDEQFF. For the CDR3, the DNA is TGTGCCAGTAGTATTATCCCGCAGGGGGCGCGAGATGAGCAGTTCTTC.

The genes are TRBV5-1 and TRBJ2-5; D not certain. Germline CDR1 SGHRS, CDR2 YFSETQ. The V end was cut by 0 bases, the J end by 11 bases, with 11 bases between. The CDR3 is made up of 12 amino acids. In nucleotides, the CDR3 is TGCGCCAGCAGCTTGGAAGCGACGGGTCAGTACTTC. It is translated as CASSLEATGQYF.

CDR3 nucleotides: TGTGCCAGCAGCTTAGGCTTCACAGATACGCAGTATTTT. The encoded protein is CASSLGFTDTQYF. The rearrangement links TRBV7-3 to TRBJ2-3; no clear D. V lost 2 bases and J 2 bases, leaving 5 bases between the germline ends. Germline values: CDR1 SGHTA, CDR2 FQGTGA. This CDR3 has 13 amino acids.

The gene calls are TRBV11-2 and TRBJ2-1, with TRBD2 as a possible D gene (6 bases). V was clipped by 1 base and J by 3 bases, with 13 bases between them. Germline-derived CDR1 and CDR2 are SGHAT and FQNNGV. This CDR3 has 16 residues. The CDR3 nucleotides read TGTGCCAGCAGCTTAGCCCGGGACTTACACTACAATGAGCAGTTCTTC. It specifies CASSLARDLHYNEQFF.

V usage is TRBV6-6 and J usage is TRBJ2-1, with D maybe TRBD2 (5 bases). The CDR3 is made up of 13 amino acids. Per the germline V gene, CDR1 is MNHNY and CDR2 is SVGAGI (reference sequence). Trimming took off 10 bases at V and 1 base at J, with 11 bases between the two ends. The DNA of the CDR3 is TGTGCCACCTCGGGGTTTTCCTACAATGAGCAGTTCTTC. Translated, it gives CATSGFSYNEQFF.